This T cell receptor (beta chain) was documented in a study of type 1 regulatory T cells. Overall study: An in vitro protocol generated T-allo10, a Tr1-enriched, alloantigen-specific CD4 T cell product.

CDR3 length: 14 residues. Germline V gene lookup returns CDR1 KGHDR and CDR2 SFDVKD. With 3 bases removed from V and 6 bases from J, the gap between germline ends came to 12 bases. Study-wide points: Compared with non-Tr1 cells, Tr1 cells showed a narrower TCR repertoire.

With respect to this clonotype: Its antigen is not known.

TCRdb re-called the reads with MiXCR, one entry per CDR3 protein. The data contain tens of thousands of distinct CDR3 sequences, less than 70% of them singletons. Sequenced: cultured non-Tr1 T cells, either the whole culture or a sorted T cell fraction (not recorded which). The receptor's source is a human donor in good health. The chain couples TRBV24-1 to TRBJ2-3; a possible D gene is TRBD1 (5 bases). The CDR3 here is CATSDIGAKDTQYF. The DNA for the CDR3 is TGTGCCACCAGTGATATAGGGGCCAAGGATACGCAGTATTTT.